This section outlines one T cell receptor (beta chain) sequence together with its context. The antigen remains unidentified. The sample comes from a study of T cells in localized non-small cell lung cancer. Study conclusions and caveats: Because sequencing included only one region (of the tumor), heterogeneity remains possible. Uninvolved adjacent lung showed peak T cell clonality, exceeding tumor. Adjacent lung held a median 57 of the top 100 tumor clones.

Germline lookup yields CDR1 SQVTM and CDR2 ANQGSEA. This CDR3 has 16 residues. The junction had 9 bases not matched to a gene; V was cut back by 4 bases and J by 1 base. Sequencing was performed with immunoSEQ multiplex PCR; in TCRdb, only in-frame clones are kept and a portion is missing. The sample has approximately 41,000 clones; 88% are singletons. This TCR came from an older female donor with stage I squamous cell lung carcinoma. The source material was peripheral blood, sampled before any cancer treatment. The rearrangement uses TRBV29-1 and TRBJ2-2; 7 nucleotides agree with TRBD2. The CDR3 DNA is TGCAGCGTTGCACCGCCAGGACTAGGGAACACCGGGGAGCTGTTTTTT. It encodes CSVAPPGLGNTGELFF.